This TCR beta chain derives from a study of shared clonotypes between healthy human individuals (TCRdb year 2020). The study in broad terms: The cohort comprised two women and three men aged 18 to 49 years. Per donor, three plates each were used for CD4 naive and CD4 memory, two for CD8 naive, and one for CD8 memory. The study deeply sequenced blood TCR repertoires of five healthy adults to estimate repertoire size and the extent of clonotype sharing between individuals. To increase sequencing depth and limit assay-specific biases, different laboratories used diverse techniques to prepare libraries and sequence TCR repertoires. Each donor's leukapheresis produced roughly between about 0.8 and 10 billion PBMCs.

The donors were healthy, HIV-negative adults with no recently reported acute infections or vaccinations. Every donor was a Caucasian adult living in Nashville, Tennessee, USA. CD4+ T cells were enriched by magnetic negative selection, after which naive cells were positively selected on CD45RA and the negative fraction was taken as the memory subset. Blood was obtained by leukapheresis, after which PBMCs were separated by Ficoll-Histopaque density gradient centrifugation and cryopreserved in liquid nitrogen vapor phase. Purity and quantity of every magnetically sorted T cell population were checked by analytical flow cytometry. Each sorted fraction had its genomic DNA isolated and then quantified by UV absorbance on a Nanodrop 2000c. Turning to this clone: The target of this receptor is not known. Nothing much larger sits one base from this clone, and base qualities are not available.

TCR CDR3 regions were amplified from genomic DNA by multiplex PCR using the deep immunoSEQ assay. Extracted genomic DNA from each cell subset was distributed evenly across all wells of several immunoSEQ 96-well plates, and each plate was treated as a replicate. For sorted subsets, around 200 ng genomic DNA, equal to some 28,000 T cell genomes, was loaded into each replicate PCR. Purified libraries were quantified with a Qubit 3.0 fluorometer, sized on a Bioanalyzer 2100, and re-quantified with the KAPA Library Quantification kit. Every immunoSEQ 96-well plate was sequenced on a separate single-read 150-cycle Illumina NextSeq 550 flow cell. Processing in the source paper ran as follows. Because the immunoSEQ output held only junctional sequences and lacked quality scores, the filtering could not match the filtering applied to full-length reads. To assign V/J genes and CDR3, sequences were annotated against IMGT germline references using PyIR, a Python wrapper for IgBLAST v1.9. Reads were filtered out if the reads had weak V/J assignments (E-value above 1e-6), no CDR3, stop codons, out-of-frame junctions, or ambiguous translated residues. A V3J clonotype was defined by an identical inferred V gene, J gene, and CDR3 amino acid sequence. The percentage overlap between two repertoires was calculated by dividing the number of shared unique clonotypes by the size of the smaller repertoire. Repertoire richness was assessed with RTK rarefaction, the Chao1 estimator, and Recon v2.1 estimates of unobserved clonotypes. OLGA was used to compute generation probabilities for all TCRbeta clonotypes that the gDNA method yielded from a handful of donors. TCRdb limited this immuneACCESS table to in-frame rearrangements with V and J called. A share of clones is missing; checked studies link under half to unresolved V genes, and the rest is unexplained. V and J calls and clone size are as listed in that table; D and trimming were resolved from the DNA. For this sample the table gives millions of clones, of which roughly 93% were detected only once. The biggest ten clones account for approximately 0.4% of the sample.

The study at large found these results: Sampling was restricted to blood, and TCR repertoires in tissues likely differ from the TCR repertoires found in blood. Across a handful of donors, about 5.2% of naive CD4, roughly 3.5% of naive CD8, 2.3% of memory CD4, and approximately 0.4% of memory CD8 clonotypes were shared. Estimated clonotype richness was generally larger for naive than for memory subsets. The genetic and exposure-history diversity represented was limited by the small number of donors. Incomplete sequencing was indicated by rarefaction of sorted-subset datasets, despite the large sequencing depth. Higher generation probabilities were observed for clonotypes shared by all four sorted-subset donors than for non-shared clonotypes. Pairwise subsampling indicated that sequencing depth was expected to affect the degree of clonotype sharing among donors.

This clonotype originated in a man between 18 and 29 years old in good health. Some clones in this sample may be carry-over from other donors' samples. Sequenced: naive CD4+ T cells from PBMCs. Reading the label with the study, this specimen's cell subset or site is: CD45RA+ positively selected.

The DNA reads TGTGCCAGCTCACCATTACCGGGCTCGGTGGGTGAAAAACTGTTTTTT. It codes for CASSPLPGSVGEKLFF. The chain is encoded by TRBV18 joined to TRBJ1-4, with no D gene named confidently. CDR3 length: 16 amino acids, cysteine to phenylalanine. Here the CDR3 DNA is all that survives: 48 bases in frame from base 1. V is cut by 2 bases and J by 7 bases, and the space between the germline ends is 17 bases. Sequences KGHSH (CDR1) and LQKENI (CDR2) are obtained from the germline V gene. With the portions outside the CDR3 filled from the reference TRBV18 and TRBJ1-4 genes, the complete variable region becomes NAGVMQNPRHLVRRRGQEARLRCSPMKGHSHVYWYRQLPEEGLKFMVYLQKENIIDESGMPKERFSAEFPKEGPSILRIQQVVRGDSAAYFCASSPLPGSVGEKLFFGSGTQLSVL.